Listed here is a single T cell receptor (beta chain). Antigen specificity is unknown. With 4 bases removed from V and 0 bases from J, the gap between germline ends came to 13 bases. Per germline, CDR1 KGHSH and CDR2 LQKENI. CDR3 size: 16 residues. This sample stems from a study of vaccination and CD4 T cells after COVID-19. Oncomine TCR Beta short-read sequencing was applied to DNA from cultured CD4+ T cells. TCRdb called the PCR reads again in MiXCR, with one record for every CDR3 protein. In the table there are around 8,100 distinct CDR3 sequences, more than 60% of which are singletons. The treatment: roughly 10-day PBMC culture with coronavirus spike peptide pools or control peptides (ViraFEST assay). The ViraFEST method relied on peptide pools to expand antigen-specific T cells, followed by TCR sequencing.

The genes are TRBV18 and TRBJ1-5, with D perhaps matching TRBD1 (6 bases). The sequence was obtained from a human donor with COVID-19. This specimen consisted of cultured CD4+ T cells from blood, obtained after SARS-CoV-2 vaccination. Here the CDR3 DNA reads TGTGCCAGCTCACAAGTAGGGGGTAATAGCAATCAGCCCCAGCATTTT. Amino acids: CASSQVGGNSNQPQHF.